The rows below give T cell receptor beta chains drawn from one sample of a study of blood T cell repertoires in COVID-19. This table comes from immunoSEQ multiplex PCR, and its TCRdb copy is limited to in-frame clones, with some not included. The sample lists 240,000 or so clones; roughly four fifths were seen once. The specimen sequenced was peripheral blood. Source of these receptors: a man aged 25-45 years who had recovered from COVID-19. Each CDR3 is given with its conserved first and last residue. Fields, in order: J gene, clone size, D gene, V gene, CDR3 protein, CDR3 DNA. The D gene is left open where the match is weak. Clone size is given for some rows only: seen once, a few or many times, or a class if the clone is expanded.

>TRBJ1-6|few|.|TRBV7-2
CASSPLLVRDNSPLHF
TGTGCCAGCAGCCCCCTCCTAGTCCGGGATAATTCACCCCTCCACTTT
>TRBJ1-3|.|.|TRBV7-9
CASSLDRAGNTIYF
TGTGCCAGCAGCTTAGACAGGGCTGGAAACACCATATATTTT
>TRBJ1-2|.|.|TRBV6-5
CASSIRDQGYGYTF
TGTGCCAGCAGCATCCGTGACCAGGGGTATGGCTACACCTTC
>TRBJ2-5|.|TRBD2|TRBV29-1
CSVGPQRGLRATQYF
TGCAGCGTTGGTCCCCAGCGGGGGCTGCGTGCGACCCAGTACTTC
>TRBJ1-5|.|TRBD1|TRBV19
CASSAQGSPQPQHF
TGTGCCAGTAGTGCACAGGGGTCCCCCCAGCCCCAGCATTTT
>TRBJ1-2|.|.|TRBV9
CASSYPRGGYTF
TGTGCCAGCAGCTACCCCCGGGGAGGCTACACCTTC
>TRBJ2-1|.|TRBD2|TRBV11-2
CASSPSGGAYNEQFF
TGTGCCAGCAGCCCTAGCGGGGGGGCATACAATGAGCAGTTCTTC
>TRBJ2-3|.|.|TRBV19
CASKDFEGDTQYF
TGTGCCAGTAAGGACTTCGAAGGGGATACGCAGTATTTT
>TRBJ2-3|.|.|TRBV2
CASKTDVTPNTQYF
TGTGCCAGTAAGACAGATGTGACACCGAATACGCAGTATTTT
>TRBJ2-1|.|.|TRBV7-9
CASSLVANEQFF
TGTGCCAGCAGCTTAGTAGCCAATGAGCAGTTCTTC
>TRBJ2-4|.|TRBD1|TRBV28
CASSSPRDRGLIQYF
TGTGCCAGCAGTTCCCCCCGGGACAGGGGGCTCATTCAGTACTTC
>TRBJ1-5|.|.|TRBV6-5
CASSGGINQPQHF
TGTGCCAGCAGCGGCGGAATTAATCAGCCCCAGCATTTT
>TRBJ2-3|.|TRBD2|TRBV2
CASSSGTSYDTQYF
TGTGCCAGCAGTTCCGGGACTAGCTACGATACGCAGTATTTT
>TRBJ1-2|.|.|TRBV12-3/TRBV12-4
CASSPGGIHGYTF
TGTGCCAGCAGTCCCGGAGGGATTCATGGCTACACCTTC
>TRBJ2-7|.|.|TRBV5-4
CASSSGLRYEQYF
TGTGCCAGCAGCTCGGGACTGCGGTACGAGCAGTACTTC
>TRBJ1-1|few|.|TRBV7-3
CASSLNSGSLGEAFF
TGTGCCAGCAGCTTAAATAGCGGGTCCTTGGGTGAAGCTTTCTTT
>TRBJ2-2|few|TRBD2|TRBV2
CASSGPGGGAITGELFF
TGTGCCAGCAGTGGCCCCGGCGGGGGGGCCATCACCGGGGAGCTGTTTTTT
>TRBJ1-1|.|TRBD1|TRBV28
CASSPPTGPTEAFF
TGTGCCAGCAGTCCCCCGACAGGGCCCACTGAAGCTTTCTTT
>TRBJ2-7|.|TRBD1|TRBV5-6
CASSGTGVGYEQYF
TGTGCCAGCAGCGGGACAGGGGTTGGCTACGAGCAGTACTTC
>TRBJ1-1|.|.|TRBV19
CASSQFGSTEAFF
TGTGCCAGTAGTCAGTTCGGGAGCACTGAAGCTTTCTTT
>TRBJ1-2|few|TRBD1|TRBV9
CASSVGTGGDYGYTF
TGTGCCAGCAGCGTCGGGACAGGGGGCGACTATGGCTACACCTTC
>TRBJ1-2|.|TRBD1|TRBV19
CASSIGDRYYGYTF
TGTGCCAGTAGTATAGGGGACAGGTACTATGGCTACACCTTC
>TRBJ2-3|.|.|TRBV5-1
CASSLGRGPDTQYF
TGCGCCAGCAGCTTGGGGCGGGGGCCAGATACGCAGTATTTT
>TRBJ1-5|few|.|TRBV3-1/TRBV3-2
CASSQRDSNQPQHF
TGTGCCAGCAGCCAGCGGGACAGCAATCAGCCCCAGCATTTT
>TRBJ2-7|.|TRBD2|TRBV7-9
CASSPSGTPVEQYF
TGTGCCAGCAGCCCCAGCGGGACCCCGGTTGAGCAGTACTTC
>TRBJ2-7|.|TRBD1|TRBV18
CASSQTGSYEQYF
TGTGCCAGCTCACAGACAGGGTCCTACGAGCAGTACTTC
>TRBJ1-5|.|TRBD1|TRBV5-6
CASSITGAGQPQHF
TGTGCCAGCAGCATTACAGGGGCAGGCCAGCCCCAGCATTTT
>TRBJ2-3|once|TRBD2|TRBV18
CASSQAGGSTDTQYF
TGTGCCAGCTCACAAGCGGGGGGGAGCACAGATACGCAGTATTTT
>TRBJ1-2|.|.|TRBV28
CASSLESDINYGYTF
TGTGCCAGCAGTTTAGAGTCGGACATCAACTATGGCTACACCTTC
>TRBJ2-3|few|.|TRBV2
CASSEGASRRTDTQYF
TGTGCCAGCAGTGAAGGGGCTAGCCGCCGCACAGATACGCAGTATTTT
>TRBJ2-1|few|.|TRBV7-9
CASSLAHYQYGGSGNEQFF
TGTGCCAGCAGCTTAGCCCATTATCAGTATGGCGGATCAGGGAATGAGCAGTTCTTC
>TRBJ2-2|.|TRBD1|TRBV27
CASSLVRGLTGELFF
TGTGCCAGCAGTTTGGTCAGGGGGCTCACCGGGGAGCTGTTTTTT
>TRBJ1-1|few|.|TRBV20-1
CSARKGAEAFF
TGCAGTGCTAGGAAAGGGGCTGAAGCTTTCTTT
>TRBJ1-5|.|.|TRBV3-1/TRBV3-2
CASSQGPGGTQPQHF
TGTGCCAGCAGCCAAGGCCCGGGAGGGACTCAGCCCCAGCATTTT
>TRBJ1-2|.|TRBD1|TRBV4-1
CASSQGSTGGGKTF
TGCGCCAGCAGCCAAGGGAGTACAGGGGGTGGGAAGACCTTC
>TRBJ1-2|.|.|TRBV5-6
CASTSGIYGYTF
TGTGCCAGCACCTCAGGGATCTATGGCTACACCTTC
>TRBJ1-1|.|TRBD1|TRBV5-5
CASSLGSSGGTEAFF
TGTGCCAGCAGCTTGGGGAGTTCAGGGGGAACTGAAGCTTTCTTT
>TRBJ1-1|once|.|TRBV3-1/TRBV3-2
CASSWVGGRRTEAFF
TGTGCCAGCAGCTGGGTAGGAGGTAGGCGCACTGAAGCTTTCTTT
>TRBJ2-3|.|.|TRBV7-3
CASSQSQGWGTDTQYF
TGTGCCAGCAGCCAGTCACAGGGCTGGGGCACAGATACGCAGTATTTT
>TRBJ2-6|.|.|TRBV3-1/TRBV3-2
CASSQEGGATGANVLTF
TGTGCCAGCAGCCAAGAAGGCGGGGCGACTGGGGCCAACGTCCTGACTTTC
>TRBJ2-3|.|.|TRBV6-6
CASSPTSRGRGTDTQYF
TGTGCCAGCAGTCCCACTAGTCGGGGGAGGGGGACAGATACGCAGTATTTT
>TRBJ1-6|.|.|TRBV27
CASSFGGSYNSPLHF
TGTGCCAGCAGTTTCGGGGGCTCCTATAATTCACCCCTCCACTTT
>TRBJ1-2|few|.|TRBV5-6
CASSWTTGGYTF
TGTGCCAGCAGCTGGACGACAGGTGGCTACACCTTC
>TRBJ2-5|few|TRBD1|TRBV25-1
CASSDNGQGETQYF
TGTGCCAGCAGTGATAACGGACAGGGGGAGACCCAGTACTTC
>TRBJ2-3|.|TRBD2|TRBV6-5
CASSSLTSGGSYTQYF
TGTGCCAGCAGTTCTTTGACTAGCGGGGGGTCCTATACGCAGTATTTT
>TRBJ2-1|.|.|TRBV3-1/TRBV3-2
CASSQDQASNEQFF
TGTGCCAGCAGCCAAGATCAGGCGTCCAATGAGCAGTTCTTC
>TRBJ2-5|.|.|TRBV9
CASSGSSVETQYF
TGTGCCAGCAGCGGCTCTAGCGTGGAGACCCAGTACTTC
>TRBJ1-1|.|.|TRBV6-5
CASSYRGQGGDTEAFF
TGTGCCAGCAGTTATAGAGGGCAGGGCGGGGACACTGAAGCTTTCTTT
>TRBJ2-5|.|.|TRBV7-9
CASSLTRGETQYF
TGTGCCAGCAGCTTGACCCGCGGGGAGACCCAGTACTTC
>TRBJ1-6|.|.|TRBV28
CASGLGTLSSYNSPLHF
TGTGCCAGCGGGCTCGGGACACTGAGCTCCTATAATTCACCCCTCCACTTT
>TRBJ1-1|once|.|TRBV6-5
CASSYSRQMNTEAFF
TGTGCCAGCAGTTACTCGAGGCAGATGAACACTGAAGCTTTCTTT